The rows below give T cell receptor beta chains drawn from one sample of a study of HIV-infected patients and healthy controls. TCRdb analysed the 5' RACE reads with MiXCR anew, one entry per CDR3 protein. The table includes 18,000 or so distinct CDR3 sequences, approximately 8.3% detected once. Input material: blood. The receptor set was obtained from an adult in good health. CDR3s include the opening cysteine and the closing phenylalanine or tryptophan. Fields, in order: J gene, clone size, D gene, V gene, CDR3 protein, CDR3 DNA. The D gene is left open where the match is weak. Some rows have no size entry. The others give once, few or many, or a class for an expanded clone.

j_gene: TRBJ2-3; abundance: medium-sized; d_gene: TRBD1; v_gene: TRBV6-1; CDR3aa: CASFDRGSTTDTQYF; CDR3nt: TGTGCCAGCTTTGACAGGGGGTCTACCACAGATACGCAGTATTTT
j_gene: TRBJ1-3; abundance: -; d_gene: TRBD1; v_gene: TRBV4-1; CDR3aa: CASSQPGQIPNTIYF; CDR3nt: TGCGCCAGCAGCCAACCGGGACAGATACCAAACACCATATATTTT
j_gene: TRBJ2-1; abundance: many; d_gene: TRBD2; v_gene: TRBV20-1; CDR3aa: CSAAGLAGYNEQFF; CDR3nt: TGCAGTGCCGCGGGACTAGCGGGCTACAATGAGCAGTTCTTC
j_gene: TRBJ2-5; abundance: many; d_gene: TRBD1; v_gene: TRBV19; CDR3aa: CASRRTGGRETQYF; CDR3nt: TGTGCCAGTAGAAGGACAGGGGGTCGAGAGACCCAGTACTTC
j_gene: TRBJ2-5; abundance: many; d_gene: -; v_gene: TRBV7-9; CDR3aa: CASSLVLETQYF; CDR3nt: TGTGCCAGCAGCTTAGTCCTGGAGACCCAGTACTTC
j_gene: TRBJ2-3; abundance: few; d_gene: -; v_gene: TRBV20-1; CDR3aa: CSARDWQQNTDTQYF; CDR3nt: TGCAGTGCTAGAGATTGGCAGCAGAACACAGATACGCAGTATTTT
j_gene: TRBJ2-7; abundance: -; d_gene: TRBD1; v_gene: TRBV6-6; CDR3aa: CASNNPGQGIYEQYF; CDR3nt: TGTGCCAGCAACAATCCGGGACAGGGAATCTACGAGCAGTACTTC
j_gene: TRBJ1-5; abundance: many; d_gene: -; v_gene: TRBV6-1; CDR3aa: CASSDLEPQHF; CDR3nt: TGTGCCAGCAGTGATCTGGAGCCCCAGCATTTT
j_gene: TRBJ2-3; abundance: -; d_gene: -; v_gene: TRBV19; CDR3aa: CASTPQGTDTQYF; CDR3nt: TGTGCCAGTACCCCCCAGGGCACAGATACGCAGTATTTT
j_gene: TRBJ1-1; abundance: few; d_gene: -; v_gene: TRBV7-8; CDR3aa: CASSPTKIQNTEAFF; CDR3nt: TGTGCCAGCAGCCCCACCAAGATTCAGAACACTGAAGCTTTCTTT
j_gene: TRBJ2-5; abundance: medium-sized; d_gene: -; v_gene: TRBV11-2; CDR3aa: CASSPQGRETQYF; CDR3nt: TGTGCCAGCAGCCCACAGGGGAGGGAGACCCAGTACTTC
j_gene: TRBJ2-1; abundance: -; d_gene: TRBD2; v_gene: TRBV20-1; CDR3aa: CSAHPSGSNNEQFF; CDR3nt: TGCAGTGCACACCCTAGCGGGAGCAACAATGAGCAGTTCTTC
j_gene: TRBJ2-5; abundance: many; d_gene: -; v_gene: TRBV10-3; CDR3aa: CAISESFAGQETQYF; CDR3nt: TGTGCCATCAGTGAGTCTTTCGCGGGCCAAGAGACCCAGTACTTC
j_gene: TRBJ1-2; abundance: many; d_gene: -; v_gene: TRBV4-2; CDR3aa: CASSQEGSRGGYGYTF; CDR3nt: TGTGCCAGCAGCCAAGAGGGGAGCAGGGGCGGCTATGGCTACACCTTC
j_gene: TRBJ2-1; abundance: -; d_gene: TRBD2; v_gene: TRBV28; CDR3aa: CASISGGRSDEQFF; CDR3nt: TGTGCCAGCATTAGTGGCGGGAGATCGGATGAGCAGTTCTTC
j_gene: TRBJ2-1; abundance: medium-sized; d_gene: -; v_gene: TRBV4-1; CDR3aa: CASSQDGGTLSYNEQFF; CDR3nt: TGCGCCAGCAGCCAAGATGGGGGGACCCTCTCCTACAATGAGCAGTTCTTC
j_gene: TRBJ2-5; abundance: many; d_gene: TRBD2; v_gene: TRBV5-1; CDR3aa: CASSFGGLAGVGQETQYF; CDR3nt: TGCGCCAGCAGCTTTGGAGGACTAGCGGGAGTAGGCCAAGAGACCCAGTACTTC
j_gene: TRBJ2-6; abundance: medium-sized; d_gene: TRBD2; v_gene: TRBV27; CDR3aa: CASSFIAGEWNSGANVLTF; CDR3nt: TGTGCCAGCAGTTTTATAGCGGGAGAGTGGAACTCTGGGGCCAACGTCCTGACTTTC
j_gene: TRBJ2-7; abundance: medium-sized; d_gene: -; v_gene: TRBV6-5; CDR3aa: CASGSTGEQYF; CDR3nt: TGTGCCAGCGGGTCCACCGGCGAGCAGTACTTC
j_gene: TRBJ2-3; abundance: -; d_gene: -; v_gene: TRBV30; CDR3aa: CAWSGGLSTDTQYF; CDR3nt: TGTGCCTGGAGTGGGGGCCTTAGCACAGATACGCAGTATTTT
j_gene: TRBJ2-3; abundance: few; d_gene: -; v_gene: TRBV2; CDR3aa: CASNLPSGPDTQYF; CDR3nt: TGTGCCAGCAACTTGCCGTCAGGCCCAGATACGCAGTATTTT
j_gene: TRBJ2-1; abundance: many; d_gene: TRBD2; v_gene: TRBV7-2; CDR3aa: CASSYRGRSYDEQFF; CDR3nt: TGTGCCAGCAGCTACCGCGGGAGAAGTTACGATGAGCAGTTCTTC
j_gene: TRBJ2-7; abundance: few; d_gene: -; v_gene: TRBV2; CDR3aa: CASSALYEQYF; CDR3nt: TGTGCCAGCAGTGCCCTCTACGAGCAGTACTTC
j_gene: TRBJ2-3; abundance: many; d_gene: TRBD2; v_gene: TRBV12-3/TRBV12-4; CDR3aa: CASSLYSGRGTDTQYF; CDR3nt: TGTGCCAGCAGTTTATACAGCGGGAGGGGCACAGATACGCAGTATTTT
j_gene: TRBJ2-7; abundance: -; d_gene: TRBD2; v_gene: TRBV5-1; CDR3aa: CASSLEVSGKSYEQYF; CDR3nt: TGCGCCAGCAGCTTGGAGGTTAGCGGGAAATCCTACGAGCAGTACTTC
j_gene: TRBJ2-3; abundance: many; d_gene: TRBD2; v_gene: TRBV29-1; CDR3aa: CSVQVGSGSSNTQYF; CDR3nt: TGCAGCGTCCAAGTGGGTAGCGGGAGCTCAAATACGCAGTATTTT
j_gene: TRBJ2-5; abundance: medium-sized; d_gene: -; v_gene: TRBV20-1; CDR3aa: CSARRRSALTLGETQYF; CDR3nt: TGCAGTGCCCGAAGGCGGTCTGCCCTTACTTTGGGCGAGACCCAGTACTTC
j_gene: TRBJ2-5; abundance: -; d_gene: TRBD2; v_gene: TRBV6-5; CDR3aa: CASSKTSGSLETQYF; CDR3nt: TGTGCCAGCAGTAAGACTAGCGGGAGTTTAGAGACCCAGTACTTC
j_gene: TRBJ1-1; abundance: -; d_gene: -; v_gene: TRBV2; CDR3aa: CASSEEATTEAFF; CDR3nt: TGTGCCAGCAGTGAAGAGGCGACCACTGAAGCTTTCTTT
j_gene: TRBJ2-1; abundance: many; d_gene: -; v_gene: TRBV4-1; CDR3aa: CASSHPGRSSYNEQFF; CDR3nt: TGCGCCAGCAGCCACCCAGGACGGAGCTCCTACAATGAGCAGTTCTTC
j_gene: TRBJ1-2; abundance: medium-sized; d_gene: TRBD1; v_gene: TRBV6-1; CDR3aa: CASTGQGRGDYGYTF; CDR3nt: TGTGCCAGCACCGGACAGGGGCGTGGGGACTATGGCTACACCTTC
j_gene: TRBJ2-7; abundance: -; d_gene: -; v_gene: TRBV28; CDR3aa: CASSFFRGAYEQYF; CDR3nt: TGTGCCAGCAGTTTCTTTAGGGGGGCCTACGAGCAGTACTTC
j_gene: TRBJ2-1; abundance: few; d_gene: TRBD2; v_gene: TRBV7-2; CDR3aa: CASSPSGTASYNEQFF; CDR3nt: TGTGCCAGCAGTCCCAGCGGGACCGCGTCCTACAATGAGCAGTTCTTC